This TCR beta chain came from a study of T cell responses to AZD1222 COVID-19 vaccine. Study-level points and caveats: Per reports, nearly half of all spike-specific TCRs target regions that are unmutated in variants. The donor group comprised mostly white British people and more females; the analysis possibly underestimated clonal diversity.

The repertoire was sequenced with immunoSEQ multiplex PCR; TCRdb's copy has only in-frame clones and lacks some. The sample lists around 120,000 clones, approximately 90% occurring once. The CDR3 has 15 residues. J was trimmed by 9 bases and V by 0 bases; bases with no gene match: 8. CDR1 and CDR2 from the germline V gene are SGHDT and YYEEEE. Regarding this clone: Its cognate antigen is unknown.

Specimen: peripheral blood, collected 28 days after the second AZD1222 dose. V is TRBV5-6 and J is TRBJ2-1, with TRBD1 matching 8 bases. This TCR came from an adult who received the AZD1222 COVID-19 vaccine. CDR3 region: CASSLAGQGLSEQFF. In DNA form, the CDR3 reads TGTGCCAGCAGCTTGGCAGGACAGGGTCTGAGTGAGCAGTTCTTC.